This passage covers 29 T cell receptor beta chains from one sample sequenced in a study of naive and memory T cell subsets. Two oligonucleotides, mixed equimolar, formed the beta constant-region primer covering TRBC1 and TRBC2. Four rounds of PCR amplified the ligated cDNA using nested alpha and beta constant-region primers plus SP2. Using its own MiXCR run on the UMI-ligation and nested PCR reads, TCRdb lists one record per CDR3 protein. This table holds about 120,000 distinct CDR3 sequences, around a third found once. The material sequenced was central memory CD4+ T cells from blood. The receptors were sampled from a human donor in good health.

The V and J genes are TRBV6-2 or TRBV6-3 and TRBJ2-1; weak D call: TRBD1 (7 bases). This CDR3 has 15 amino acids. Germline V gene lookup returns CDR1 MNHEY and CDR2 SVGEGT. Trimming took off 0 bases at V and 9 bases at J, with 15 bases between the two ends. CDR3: CASSYSSGGYGEQFF. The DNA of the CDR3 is TGTGCCAGCAGTTACTCGTCAGGGGGGTACGGTGAGCAGTTCTTC.

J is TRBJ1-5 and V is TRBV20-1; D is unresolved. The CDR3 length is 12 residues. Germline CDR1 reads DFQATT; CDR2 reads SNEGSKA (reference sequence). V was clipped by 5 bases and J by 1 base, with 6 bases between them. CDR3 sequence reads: CSARLSNQPQHF. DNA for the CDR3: TGCAGTGCTCGTTTGAGCAATCAGCCCCAGCATTTT.

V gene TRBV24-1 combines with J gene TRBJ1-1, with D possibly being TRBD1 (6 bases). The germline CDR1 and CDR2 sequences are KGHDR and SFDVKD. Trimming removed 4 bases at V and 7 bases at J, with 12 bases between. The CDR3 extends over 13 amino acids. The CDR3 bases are TGTGCCACCAGTGACAACAGGGTCAGTGAAGCTTTCTTT. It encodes CATSDNRVSEAFF.

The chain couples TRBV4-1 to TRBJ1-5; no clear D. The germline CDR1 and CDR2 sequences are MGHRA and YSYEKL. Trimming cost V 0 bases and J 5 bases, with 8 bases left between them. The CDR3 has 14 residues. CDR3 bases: TGCGCCAGCAGCCAAGACAGTCGGGATCAGCCCCAGCATTTT. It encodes CASSQDSRDQPQHF.

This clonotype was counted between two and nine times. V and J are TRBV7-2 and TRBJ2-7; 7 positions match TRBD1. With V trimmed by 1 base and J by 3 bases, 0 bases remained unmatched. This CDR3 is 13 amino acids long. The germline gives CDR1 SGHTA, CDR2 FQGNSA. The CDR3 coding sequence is TGTGCCAGCAGCTTAGACAGGGGCTACGAGCAGTACTTC. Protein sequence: CASSLDRGYEQYF.

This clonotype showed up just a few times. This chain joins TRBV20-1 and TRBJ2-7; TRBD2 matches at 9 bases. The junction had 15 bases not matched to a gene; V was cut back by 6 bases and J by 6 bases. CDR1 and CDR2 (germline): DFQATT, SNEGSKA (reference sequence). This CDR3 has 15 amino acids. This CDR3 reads CSALTNSGRGVEQYF. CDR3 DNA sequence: TGCAGTGCCTTAACCAATAGCGGGAGAGGGGTCGAGCAGTACTTC.

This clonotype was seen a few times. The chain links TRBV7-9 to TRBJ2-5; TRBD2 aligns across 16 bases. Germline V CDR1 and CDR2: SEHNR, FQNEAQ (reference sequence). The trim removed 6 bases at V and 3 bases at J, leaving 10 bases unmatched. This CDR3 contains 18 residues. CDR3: CASSLGLAGGPSKETQYF. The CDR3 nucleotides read TGTGCCAGCAGTTTGGGACTAGCGGGAGGGCCCTCGAAAGAGACCCAGTACTTC. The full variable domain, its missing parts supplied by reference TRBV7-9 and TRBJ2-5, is DTGVSQNPRHKITKRGQNVTFRCDPISEHNRLYWYRQTLGQGPEFLTYFQNEAQLEKSRLLSDRFSAERPKGSFSTLEIQRTEQGDSAMYLCASSLGLAGGPSKETQYFGPGTRLLVL.

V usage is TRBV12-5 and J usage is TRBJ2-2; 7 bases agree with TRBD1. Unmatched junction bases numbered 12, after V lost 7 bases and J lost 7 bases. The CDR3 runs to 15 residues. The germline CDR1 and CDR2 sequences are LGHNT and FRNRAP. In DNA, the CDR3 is TGTGCTAGTGCCCTGGGCGAGGGGGCAGGCGGGGAGCTGTTTTTT. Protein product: CASALGEGAGGELFF. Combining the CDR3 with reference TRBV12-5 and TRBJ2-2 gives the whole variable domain DARVTQTPRHKVTEMGQEVTMRCQPILGHNTVFWYRQTMMQGLELLAYFRNRAPLDDSGMPKDRFSAEMPDATLATLKIQPSEPRDSAVYFCASALGEGAGGELFFGEGSRLTVL.

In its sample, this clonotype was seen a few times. The CDR3 DNA reads as TGTGCCAGCAGTCTAGGGGTCTGGGCAACTGAAGCTTTCTTT. Its protein is CASSLGVWATEAFF. The chain recombines TRBV28 with TRBJ1-1; possibly TRBD1 for D (5 bases). Trimming left V 5 bases short and J 5 bases short, with 15 bases between. Germline V gene lookup returns CDR1 MDHEN and CDR2 SYDVKM. This CDR3 contains 14 residues. Based on the CDR3 plus reference TRBV28 and TRBJ1-1, the full variable domain is DVKVTQSSRYLVKRTGEKVFLECVQDMDHENMFWYRQDPGLGLRLIYFSYDVKMKEKGDIPEGYSVSREKKERFSLILESASTNQTSMYLCASSLGVWATEAFFGQGTRLTVV.

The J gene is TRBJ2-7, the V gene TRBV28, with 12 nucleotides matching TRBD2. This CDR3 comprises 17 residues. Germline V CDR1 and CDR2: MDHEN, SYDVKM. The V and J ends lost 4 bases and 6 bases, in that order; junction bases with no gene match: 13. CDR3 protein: CASSSRLAGGHYGEQYF. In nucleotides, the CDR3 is TGTGCCAGCAGTTCTCGCCTAGCGGGAGGGCACTATGGCGAGCAGTACTTC.

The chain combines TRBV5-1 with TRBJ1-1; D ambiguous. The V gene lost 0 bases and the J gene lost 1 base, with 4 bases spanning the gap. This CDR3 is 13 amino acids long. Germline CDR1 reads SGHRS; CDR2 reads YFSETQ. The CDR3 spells CASSLVKNTEAFF. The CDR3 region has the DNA TGCGCCAGCAGCTTGGTCAAGAACACTGAAGCTTTCTTT.

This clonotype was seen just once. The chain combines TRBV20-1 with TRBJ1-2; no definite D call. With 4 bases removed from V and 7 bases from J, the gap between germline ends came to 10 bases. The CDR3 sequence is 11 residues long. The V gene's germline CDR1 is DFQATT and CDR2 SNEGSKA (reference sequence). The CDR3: CSATGSGGYTF. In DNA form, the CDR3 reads TGCAGTGCTACCGGGTCTGGTGGCTACACCTTC.

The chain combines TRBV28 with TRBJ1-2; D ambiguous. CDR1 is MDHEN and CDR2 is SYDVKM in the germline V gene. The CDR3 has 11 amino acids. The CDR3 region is CGANSDYGYTF. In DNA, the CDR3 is TGTGGGGCCAACTCGGACTATGGCTACACCTTC.

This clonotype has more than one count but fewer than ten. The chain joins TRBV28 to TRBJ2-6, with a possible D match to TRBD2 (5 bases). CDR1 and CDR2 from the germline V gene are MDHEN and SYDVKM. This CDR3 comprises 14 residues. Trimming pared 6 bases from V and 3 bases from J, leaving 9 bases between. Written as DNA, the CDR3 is TGTGCCAGCAGCCAGGCGGGTGGGGCCAACGTCCTGACTTTC. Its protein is CASSQAGGANVLTF.

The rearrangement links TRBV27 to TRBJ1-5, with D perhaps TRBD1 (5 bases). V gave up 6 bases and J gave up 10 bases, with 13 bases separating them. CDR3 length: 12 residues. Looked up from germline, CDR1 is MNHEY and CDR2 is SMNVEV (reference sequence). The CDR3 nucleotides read TGTGCCAGCAGCCCTTCGGGACGACCCCAGCATTTT. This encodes CASSPSGRPQHF.

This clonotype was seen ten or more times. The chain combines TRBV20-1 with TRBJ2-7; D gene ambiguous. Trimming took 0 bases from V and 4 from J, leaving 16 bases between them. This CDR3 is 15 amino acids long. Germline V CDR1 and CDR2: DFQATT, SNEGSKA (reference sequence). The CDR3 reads CSARDMRTMGYEQYF. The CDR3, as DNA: TGCAGTGCTAGAGATATGCGGACGATGGGGTACGAGCAGTACTTC.

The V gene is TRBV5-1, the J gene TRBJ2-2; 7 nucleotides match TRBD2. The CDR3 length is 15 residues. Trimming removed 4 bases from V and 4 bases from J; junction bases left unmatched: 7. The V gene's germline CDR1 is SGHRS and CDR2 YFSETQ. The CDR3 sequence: CASSKAGRGTGELFF. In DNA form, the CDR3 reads TGCGCCAGCAGCAAAGCGGGGCGGGGCACCGGGGAGCTGTTTTTT.

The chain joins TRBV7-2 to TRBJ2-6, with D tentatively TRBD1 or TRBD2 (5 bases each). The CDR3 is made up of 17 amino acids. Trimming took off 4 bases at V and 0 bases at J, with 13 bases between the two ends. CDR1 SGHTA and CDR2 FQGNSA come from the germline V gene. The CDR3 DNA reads TGTGCCAGCAGCTCGGGACGGGATTTCTCTGGGGCCAACGTCCTGACTTTC. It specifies CASSSGRDFSGANVLTF.

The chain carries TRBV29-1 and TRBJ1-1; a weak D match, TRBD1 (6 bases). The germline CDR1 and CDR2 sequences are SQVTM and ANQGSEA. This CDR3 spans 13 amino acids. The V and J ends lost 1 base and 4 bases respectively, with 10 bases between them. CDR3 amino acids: CSVEGGGITEAFF. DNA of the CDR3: TGCAGCGTTGAAGGAGGGGGGATCACTGAAGCTTTCTTT.

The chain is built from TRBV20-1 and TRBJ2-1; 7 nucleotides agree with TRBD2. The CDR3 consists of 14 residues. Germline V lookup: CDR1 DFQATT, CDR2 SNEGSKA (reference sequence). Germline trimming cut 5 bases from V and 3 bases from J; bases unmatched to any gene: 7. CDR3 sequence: CSAGGGSYYNEQFF. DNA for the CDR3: TGCAGTGCTGGCGGCGGGAGTTACTACAATGAGCAGTTCTTC.

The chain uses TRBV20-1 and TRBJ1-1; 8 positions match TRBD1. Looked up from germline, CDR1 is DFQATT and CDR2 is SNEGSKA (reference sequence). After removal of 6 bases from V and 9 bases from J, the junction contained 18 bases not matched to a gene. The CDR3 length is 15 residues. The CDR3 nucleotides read TGCAGTGCACTTGGGACCTGGACAGGGTCCTTGAAAGCTTTCTTT. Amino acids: CSALGTWTGSLKAFF.

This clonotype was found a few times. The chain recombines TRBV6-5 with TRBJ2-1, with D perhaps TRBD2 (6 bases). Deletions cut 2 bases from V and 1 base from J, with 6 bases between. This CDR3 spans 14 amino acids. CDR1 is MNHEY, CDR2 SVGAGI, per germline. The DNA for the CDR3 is TGTGCCAGCAGTTACGCGGGGTCCTACAATGAGCAGTTCTTC. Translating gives CASSYAGSYNEQFF.

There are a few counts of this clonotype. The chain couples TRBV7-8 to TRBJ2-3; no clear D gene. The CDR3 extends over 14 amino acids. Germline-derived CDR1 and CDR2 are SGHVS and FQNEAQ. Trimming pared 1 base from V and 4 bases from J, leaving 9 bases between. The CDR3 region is CASSLGSGPDTQYF. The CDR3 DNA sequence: TGTGCCAGCAGCTTAGGATCCGGGCCAGATACGCAGTATTTT. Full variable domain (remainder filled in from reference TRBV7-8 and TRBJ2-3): GAGVSQSPRYKVAKRGQDVALRCDPISGHVSLFWYQQALGQGPEFLTYFQNEAQLDKSGLPSDRFFAERPEGSVSTLKIQRTQQEDSAVYLCASSLGSGPDTQYFGPGTRLTVL.

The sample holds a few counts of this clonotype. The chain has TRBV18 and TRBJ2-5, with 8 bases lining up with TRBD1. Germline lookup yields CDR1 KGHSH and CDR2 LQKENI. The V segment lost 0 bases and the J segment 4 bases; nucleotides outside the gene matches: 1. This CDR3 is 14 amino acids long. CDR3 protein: CASSPPTGAETQYF. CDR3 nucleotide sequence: TGTGCCAGCTCACCACCGACAGGGGCAGAGACCCAGTACTTC.

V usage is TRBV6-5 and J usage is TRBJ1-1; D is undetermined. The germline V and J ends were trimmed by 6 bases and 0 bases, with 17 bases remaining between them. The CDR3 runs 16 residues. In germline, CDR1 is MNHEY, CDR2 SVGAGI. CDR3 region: CASRTNRRTVNTEAFF. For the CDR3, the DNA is TGTGCCAGCAGAACCAACCGTAGGACGGTGAACACTGAAGCTTTCTTT.

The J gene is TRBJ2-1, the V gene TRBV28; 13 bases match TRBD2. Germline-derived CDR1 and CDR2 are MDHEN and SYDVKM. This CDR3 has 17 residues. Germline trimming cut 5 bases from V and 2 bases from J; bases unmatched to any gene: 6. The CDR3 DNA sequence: TGTGCCAGCAGTACGAGACTAGCGGGAGGCCCCTACAATGAGCAGTTCTTC. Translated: CASSTRLAGGPYNEQFF.

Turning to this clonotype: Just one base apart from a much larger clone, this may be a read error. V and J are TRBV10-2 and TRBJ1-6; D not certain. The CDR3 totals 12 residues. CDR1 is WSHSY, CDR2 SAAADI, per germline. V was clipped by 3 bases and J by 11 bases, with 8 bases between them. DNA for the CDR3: TGCGCCAGCAGTGATCAGGTTACACCCCTCCACTTT. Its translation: CASSDQVTPLHF.

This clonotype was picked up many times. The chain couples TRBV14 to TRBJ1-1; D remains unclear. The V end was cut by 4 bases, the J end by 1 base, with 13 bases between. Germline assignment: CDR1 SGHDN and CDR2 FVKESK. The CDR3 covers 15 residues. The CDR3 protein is CASSLELGANTEAFF. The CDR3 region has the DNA TGTGCCAGCAGCCTTGAACTTGGAGCGAACACTGAAGCTTTCTTT.

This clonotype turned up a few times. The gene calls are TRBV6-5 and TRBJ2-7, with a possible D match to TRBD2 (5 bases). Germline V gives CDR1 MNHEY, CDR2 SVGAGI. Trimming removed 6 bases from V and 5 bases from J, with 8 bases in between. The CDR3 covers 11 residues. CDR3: CASRERDEQYF. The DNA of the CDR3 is TGTGCCAGCAGGGAGAGGGACGAGCAGTACTTC.